These 11 T cell receptor beta chains share one sample of origin, sequenced in a study of blood T cell repertoires in COVID-19. Some clones are missing from TCRdb's copy, which holds only in-frame ones; the method was immunoSEQ multiplex PCR. The sample has roughly 330,000 clones, about 85% seen once. Sequenced material: PBMCs or T cells enriched from blood (not recorded which). The receptors were gathered from a woman aged 25-40 years who had recovered from COVID-19.

CDR3 bases: TGCGCCAGCAGGAGGGAGTTGGTCACAGATACGCAGTATTTT. It specifies CASRRELVTDTQYF. The chain carries TRBV10-1 and TRBJ2-3, with TRBD2 as a possible D gene (5 bases). CDR3 length: 14 residues. Between the trimmed V and J ends, which lost 6 bases and 2 bases, there was a span of 12 bases. The germline CDR1 and CDR2 sequences are WNHNN and SYGVQD (reference sequence).

V is TRBV7-6 and J is TRBJ2-3; 8 bases agree with TRBD2. This CDR3 is built from 16 residues. The germline V gene has CDR1 SGHVS and CDR2 FNYEAQ. V shed 1 base and J 3 bases; nucleotides not matched to a gene: 6. This CDR3 is CASSLGGGGTTDTQYF. The DNA of the CDR3 is TGTGCCAGCAGCTTAGGGGGCGGGGGGACGACAGATACGCAGTATTTT.

This chain links TRBV4-1 with TRBJ1-2; D might be TRBD1 (5 bases). CDR1 and CDR2 (germline): MGHRA, YSYEKL. The germline V and J ends were trimmed by 4 bases and 4 bases, with 13 bases remaining between them. The CDR3 totals 14 residues. The CDR3: CASSPRQGSYGYTF. In DNA form, the CDR3 reads TGCGCCAGCAGCCCAAGGCAGGGTTCCTATGGCTACACCTTC.

The V call is TRBV10-2, the J call TRBJ2-2; TRBD1 agrees at 10 bases. This CDR3 is 14 amino acids long. Per the germline V gene, CDR1 is WSHSY and CDR2 is SAAADI. J was trimmed by 5 bases and V by 6 bases; bases with no gene match: 3. Here the CDR3 reads CASRGTGETGELFF. The CDR3, as DNA: TGCGCCAGCAGGGGGACAGGGGAAACCGGGGAGCTGTTTTTT.

The CDR3 spells CASSSFVGGAPADTQYF. The CDR3 region has the DNA TGTGCCAGCAGCTCCTTCGTCGGGGGGGCCCCCGCAGATACGCAGTATTTT. V is TRBV7-9 and J is TRBJ2-3; 8 bases agree with TRBD2. The CDR3 runs 17 residues. CDR1 and CDR2 (germline): SEHNR, FQNEAQ (reference sequence). The V gene end was trimmed by 4 bases and the J gene end by 4 bases; junction bases not matched to a gene: 13.

The chain is built from TRBV7-9 and TRBJ1-3; 8 bases line up with TRBD1. CDR3 length equals 17 residues. Germline loops: CDR1 SEHNR, CDR2 FQNEAQ (reference sequence). V shed 1 base and J 2 bases; nucleotides not matched to a gene: 7. In DNA form, the CDR3 reads TGTGCCAGCAGCTTAGTCAGGGGGCGCACTGCTGGAAACACCATATATTTT. It yields the protein CASSLVRGRTAGNTIYF.

The chain links TRBV6-5 to TRBJ2-7; D is perhaps TRBD1 (6 bases). Trimming pared 5 bases from V and 7 bases from J, leaving 9 bases between. Germline V gene sequence: CDR1 MNHEY, CDR2 SVGAGI. The length of the CDR3 is 11 residues. The CDR3 DNA is TGTGCCAGCAGTAATCAGGGGGAGCAGTACTTC. Translated, it gives CASSNQGEQYF.

Details on this clone: This sample also contains other DNA sequences that code for the same CDR3. The J gene is TRBJ2-5, the V gene TRBV5-1; D is possibly TRBD2 (5 bases). Germline assignment: CDR1 SGHRS and CDR2 YFSETQ. The CDR3 runs to 14 residues. Trimming shortened V by 0 bases and J by 2 bases, and 8 bases separated the two germline ends. DNA for the CDR3: TGCGCCAGCAGCTTGGATCGGGGTCAAGAGACCCAGTACTTC. This translates into CASSLDRGQETQYF.

The chain joins TRBV19 to TRBJ1-5; maybe TRBD1 (6 bases). Trimming cost V 5 bases and J 7 bases, with 18 bases left between them. Looked up from germline, CDR1 is LNHDA and CDR2 is SQIVND (reference sequence). The CDR3 is 15 amino acids. DNA for the CDR3: TGTGCCAGTAGTTACTACCGGGACACTTTCCAGCCCCAGCATTTT. Translated: CASSYYRDTFQPQHF. Looking up the rest from reference TRBV19 and TRBJ1-5 gives the full variable domain: DGGITQSPKYLFRKEGQNVTLSCEQNLNHDAMYWYRQDPGQGLRLIYYSQIVNDFQKGDIAEGYSVSREKKESFPLTVTSAQKNPTAFYLCASSYYRDTFQPQHFGDGTRLSIL.

This sequence joins TRBV4-3 and TRBJ1-5, with D perhaps TRBD1 (5 bases). Trimming stripped 0 bases from V and 4 bases from J, with 10 bases between. CDR1 and CDR2 from the germline V gene are LGHNA and YSLEER. This CDR3 comprises 15 residues. CDR3 sequence reads: CASSQESGTNQPQHF. CDR3 coding DNA: TGCGCCAGCAGCCAAGAATCGGGGACTAATCAGCCCCAGCATTTT.

The V gene is TRBV6-2 or TRBV6-3, the J gene TRBJ2-7, with D possibly being TRBD1 (7 bases). The V gene's germline CDR1 is MNHEY and CDR2 SVGEGT. This CDR3 contains 16 residues. Trimming shortened V by 2 bases and J by 3 bases, and 17 bases separated the two germline ends. CDR3 sequence: CASSYTKGRGVYEQYF. The CDR3 DNA is TGTGCCAGCAGTTACACGAAGGGCAGGGGGGTCTACGAGCAGTACTTC.